This is a list of T cell receptor beta chains from one sample in a study of blood T cell repertoires in COVID-19. Produced via immunoSEQ multiplex PCR; TCRdb's table is partial and in-frame only. Among about 350,000 clones listed, about nine tenths were seen once. The sample consisted of peripheral blood. These receptor sequences come from a woman in her 70s with COVID-19, enrolled during active disease. Each CDR3 is given without its conserved first and last residue.

v_gene	j_gene	CDR3aa
TRBV4-3	TRBJ1-2	ASSQTAAGFYGYT
TRBV7-2	TRBJ2-3	ASSGDGNYPDTQY
TRBV3-1/TRBV3-2	TRBJ2-5	ASSLLPGTSGETQY
TRBV2	TRBJ1-4	ASRQTGEMGEKLF
TRBV4-1	TRBJ1-4	ASSQDMAGREKLF
TRBV14	TRBJ2-2	ASRRDYTGELF
TRBV3-1/TRBV3-2	TRBJ1-1	ASSGTMNTEAF
TRBV2	TRBJ1-2	ASSAGQVYGYT
TRBV5-1	TRBJ1-4	ASSLWGLGTNEKLF
TRBV6-6	TRBJ1-2	ASSLDTNYGYT
TRBV7-8	TRBJ1-2	ASSWEGANYGYT
TRBV7-9	TRBJ2-7	ASSLREGEQY
TRBV28	TRBJ1-1	ASSSRQGRF
TRBV27	TRBJ1-2	ASSSLQGPYGYT
TRBV30	TRBJ1-6	AWRKREPLH
TRBV4-1	TRBJ2-1	ASSHVPGFDEQF
TRBV19	TRBJ1-4	ASRTGTGFEKLF
TRBV7-6	TRBJ1-2	ASSPRRSLGAGYGYT
TRBV19	TRBJ2-3	ASRRISTDTQY
TRBV7-8	TRBJ2-5	ASSLAGQGETQY
TRBV7-2	TRBJ1-2	ASSLDPGTGNYGYT
TRBV5-1	TRBJ2-1	ASSVGLAGSNEQF
TRBV15	TRBJ1-6	ATSSSGQINSPLH
TRBV7-2	TRBJ1-4	ASSLNGREKLF
TRBV7-9	TRBJ1-3	ASKGNTIY
TRBV19	TRBJ1-4	ASSTSEQGTNEKLF
TRBV4-3	TRBJ1-4	ASSQSVGGNEKLF
TRBV5-4	TRBJ2-1	ASSAGQGAYNEQF
TRBV30	TRBJ2-7	AWSVGTGAYEQY
TRBV7-8	TRBJ2-2	ASSDRTGAGELF
TRBV6-5	TRBJ2-3	ASSWGGGASDTQY
TRBV24-1	TRBJ1-1	ATGEIMGQVNTEAF
TRBV5-1	TRBJ2-1	ASSSRGDEQF
TRBV30	TRBJ2-5	AWSLIQGSGETQY
TRBV28	TRBJ1-1	ASRGQGVSTEAF
TRBV23-1	TRBJ1-2	ASSQGTGDGYT
TRBV2	TRBJ1-6	ASSRGLNSPLH
TRBV24-1	TRBJ2-2	ATSRTDPNTGELF
TRBV30	TRBJ2-7	AWSHFYEQY
TRBV6-6	TRBJ1-4	ASSRQGVGEKLF